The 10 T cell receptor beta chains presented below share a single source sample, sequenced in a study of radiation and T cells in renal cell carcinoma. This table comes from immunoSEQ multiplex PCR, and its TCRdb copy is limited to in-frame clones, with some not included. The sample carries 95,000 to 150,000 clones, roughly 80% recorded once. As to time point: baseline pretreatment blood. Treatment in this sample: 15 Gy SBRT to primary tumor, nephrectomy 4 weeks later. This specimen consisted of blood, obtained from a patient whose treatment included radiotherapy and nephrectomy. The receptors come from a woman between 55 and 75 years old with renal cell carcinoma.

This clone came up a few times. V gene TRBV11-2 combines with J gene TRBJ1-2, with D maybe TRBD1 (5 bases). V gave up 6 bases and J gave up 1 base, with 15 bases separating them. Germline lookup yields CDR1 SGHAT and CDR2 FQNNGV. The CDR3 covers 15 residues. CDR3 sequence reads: CASRLQADNNYGYTF. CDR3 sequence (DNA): TGTGCCAGCAGGTTACAGGCCGACAATAACTATGGCTACACCTTC.

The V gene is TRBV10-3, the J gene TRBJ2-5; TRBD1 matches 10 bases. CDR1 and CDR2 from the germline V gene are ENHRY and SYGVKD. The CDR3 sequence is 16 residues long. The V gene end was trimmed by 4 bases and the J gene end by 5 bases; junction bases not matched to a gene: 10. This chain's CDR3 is CAISAPGTGATETQYF. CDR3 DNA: TGTGCCATCAGTGCTCCCGGGACAGGGGCAACGGAGACCCAGTACTTC.

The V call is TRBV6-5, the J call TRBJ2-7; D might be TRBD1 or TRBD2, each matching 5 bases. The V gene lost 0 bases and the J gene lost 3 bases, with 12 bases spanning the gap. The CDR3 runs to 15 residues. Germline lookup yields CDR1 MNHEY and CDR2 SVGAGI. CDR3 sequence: CASSYSGTLGYEQYF. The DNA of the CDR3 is TGTGCCAGCAGTTACTCGGGGACGCTGGGCTACGAGCAGTACTTC.

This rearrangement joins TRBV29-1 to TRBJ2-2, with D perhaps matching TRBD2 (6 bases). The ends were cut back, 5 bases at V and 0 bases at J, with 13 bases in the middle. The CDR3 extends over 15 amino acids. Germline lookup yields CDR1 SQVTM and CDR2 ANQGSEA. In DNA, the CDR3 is TGCAGCGTTAAACCCGGGACTGCGAACACCGGGGAGCTGTTTTTT. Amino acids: CSVKPGTANTGELFF.

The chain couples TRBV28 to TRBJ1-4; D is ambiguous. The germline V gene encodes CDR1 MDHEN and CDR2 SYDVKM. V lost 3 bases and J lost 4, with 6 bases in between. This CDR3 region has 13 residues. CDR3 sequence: CASSFVSNEKLFF. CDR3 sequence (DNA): TGTGCCAGCAGTTTTGTGAGTAATGAAAAACTGTTTTTT.

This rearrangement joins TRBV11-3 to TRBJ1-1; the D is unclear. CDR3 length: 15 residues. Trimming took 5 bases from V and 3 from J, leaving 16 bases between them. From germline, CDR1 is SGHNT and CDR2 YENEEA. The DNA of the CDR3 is TGTGCCAGCAGCACGAGACTGGGAAGGCACACTGAAGCTTTCTTT. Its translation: CASSTRLGRHTEAFF.

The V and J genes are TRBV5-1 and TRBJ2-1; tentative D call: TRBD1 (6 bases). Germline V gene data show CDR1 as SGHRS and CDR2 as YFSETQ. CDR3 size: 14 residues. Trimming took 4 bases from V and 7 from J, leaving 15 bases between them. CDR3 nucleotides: TGCGCCAGCAGCATCCCAGGGGTGGGGAATGAGCAGTTCTTC. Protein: CASSIPGVGNEQFF. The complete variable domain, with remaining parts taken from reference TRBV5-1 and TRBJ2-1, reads KAGVTQTPRYLIKTRGQQVTLSCSPISGHRSVSWYQQTPGQGLQFLFEYFSETQRNKGNFPGRFSGRQFSNSRSEMNVSTLELGDSALYLCASSIPGVGNEQFFGPGTRLTVL.

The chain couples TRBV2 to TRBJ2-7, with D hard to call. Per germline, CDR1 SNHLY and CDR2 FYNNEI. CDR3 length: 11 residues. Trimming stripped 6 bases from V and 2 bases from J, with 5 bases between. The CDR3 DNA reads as TGTGCCAGCAGCTCCACCTACGAGCAGTACTTC. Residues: CASSSTYEQYF.

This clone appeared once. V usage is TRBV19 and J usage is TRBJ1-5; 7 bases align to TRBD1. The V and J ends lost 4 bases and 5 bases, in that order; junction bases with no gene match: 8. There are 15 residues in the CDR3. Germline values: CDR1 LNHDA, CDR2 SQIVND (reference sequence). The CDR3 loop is CASSTPQGQHQPQHF. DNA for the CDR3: TGTGCCAGTAGTACCCCACAGGGGCAACATCAGCCCCAGCATTTT.

CDR3 DNA sequence: TGTGCCAGCAGCCCGCGATGGTGGGAAGAGCAGTACTTC. This sequence encodes CASSPRWWEEQYF. V gene TRBV14 combines with J gene TRBJ2-7; D is ambiguous. V was pared by 4 bases and J by 7 bases, with 14 bases between. The CDR3 sequence is 13 residues long. Per germline, CDR1 SGHDN and CDR2 FVKESK.